A single sample is the source of the 8 T cell receptor beta chains below, sequenced in a study of CD8+CD57+ T cells in acquired aplastic anemia. According to the study, genomic DNA was the template for TCR beta VDJ and CDR3 profiling. MiXCR, run by TCRdb on the reads, gives a single entry per CDR3 protein. The profile shows hundreds of thousands of distinct CDR3 sequences, about two thirds of them singletons. Sequenced material: sorted CD4+, CD8+, or CD8+CD57+ T cells (not recorded which) from PBMCs. The source of these receptors is a human donor in good health, serving as a control.

The chain carries TRBV7-7 and TRBJ2-1, with D uncertain. This CDR3 has 14 residues. Trimming removed 1 base at V and 7 bases at J, with 11 bases between. Germline loops: CDR1 SSHAT, CDR2 FNYEAQ (reference sequence). The CDR3 is CASSLGSTQNEQFF. For the CDR3, the DNA is TGTGCCAGCAGCTTAGGGTCTACCCAAAATGAGCAGTTCTTC.

Details on this clonotype: The DNA is left out, because the CDR3 cannot be placed on it with certainty; the CDR3 is given as TCRdb lists it. The chain links TRBV7-3 to TRBJ2-1. The CDR3 contains 14 residues when both ends are counted. Germline V gene data show CDR1 as SGHTA and CDR2 as FQGTGA. The CDR3 sequence: CASSSEGDTQYFGF.

Of note for this clonotype: A read error is likely, as this CDR3 ends without the conserved phenylalanine or tryptophan. The limits of the CDR3 on the DNA are not certain, so only TCRdb's listed CDR3 is given. The V and J genes are TRBV7-2 and TRBJ1-6; the DNA was not compared with TRBD1, the D call given in the table. Per germline, CDR1 SGHTA and CDR2 FQGNSA. The CDR3 spans 12 residues, counting both ends. CDR3 loop: CASSLGTAHRPR.

Comment on this clonotype: The final CDR3 position lacks the conserved phenylalanine or tryptophan, pointing to a likely read error. The DNA is omitted, as the CDR3 cannot be located on it reliably, and the CDR3 follows TCRdb's listing. The V and J genes are TRBV2 and TRBJ2-2; the DNA was not used to check the table's D call, TRBD2. Germline V gives CDR1 SNHLY, CDR2 FYNNEI. The CDR3 is 16 residues long, ends included. CDR3 residues: CAGSLAGGSTDTQYFG.

The rearrangement links TRBV11-2 to TRBJ2-2, with unresolved D. Germline CDR1 reads SGHAT; CDR2 reads FQNNGV. V lost 2 bases to trimming and J lost 5 bases, with 9 bases between them. The CDR3 runs 14 residues. DNA of the CDR3: TGTGCCAGCAGCTTAACTCCTGGGACCGGGGAGCTGTTTTTT. Residues: CASSLTPGTGELFF. The complete variable domain, with remaining parts taken from reference TRBV11-2 and TRBJ2-2, reads EAGVAQSPRYKIIEKRQSVAFWCNPISGHATLYWYQQILGQGPKLLIQFQNNGVVDDSQLPKDRFSAERLKGVDSTLKIQPAKLEDSAVYLCASSLTPGTGELFFGEGSRLTVL.

Ten or more counts support this clonotype. This chain joins TRBV24-1 and TRBJ2-3; maybe TRBD2 (5 bases). Germline assignment: CDR1 KGHDR and CDR2 SFDVKD. The CDR3 extends over 16 amino acids. Trimming shortened V by 3 bases and J by 3 bases, and 15 bases separated the two germline ends. The CDR3 spells CATSDVGNSYTDTQYF. DNA of the CDR3: TGTGCCACCAGTGATGTCGGGAACAGCTATACAGATACGCAGTATTTT.

The count of this clonotype is one. One junction end disagrees with the germline gene, perhaps due to a read error. CDR3 residues: CASSQDRSFSYNEQFF. CDR3 sequence (DNA): TGCGCCAGCAGCCAAGATCGCTCATTTTCCTACAATGAGCAGTTCTTC. The chain joins TRBV5-8 to TRBJ2-1, with D unresolved. CDR1 is SGHTS and CDR2 is YDEGEE in the germline V gene. The CDR3 length is 16 residues. The variable domain in full, completed from reference TRBV5-8 and TRBJ2-1, reads EAGVTQSPTHLIKTRGQQATLRCSPISGHTSVYWYQQALGLGLQFLLWYDEGEERNRGNFPPRFSGRQFPNYSSELNVNALELEDSALYLCASSQDRSFSYNEQFFGPGTRLTVL.

For this clonotype: Compared with germline, one end of the junction differs, possibly owing to a read error. The J gene is TRBJ1-5, the V gene TRBV5-1; D remains unclear. Per germline, CDR1 SGHRS and CDR2 YFSETQ. The CDR3 sequence is 13 residues long. The CDR3 reads CASSCDGNYPQHF. CDR3 nucleotides: TGTGCCAGCAGCTGTGACGGGAATTACCCCCAGCATTTT.